This T cell receptor beta chain stems from a study of cytomegalovirus exposure and HLA in healthy donors. Study observations and caveats: Rare TCR sequences dominated, though some public TCRs recurred in many donors. The study put 150 or so TCR beta chains on its list as cytomegalovirus-associated.

Losses at the gene ends were 2 bases for V and 4 bases for J; bases not matched to a gene: 8. The CDR3 totals 15 residues. The germline V gene encodes CDR1 SGHDT and CDR2 YYEEEE. Sequencing used immunoSEQ multiplex PCR; TCRdb keeps in-frame clones, though not all of them. The table shows approximately 180,000 clones, with roughly 86% occurring only once. Concerning this clone: What it binds is not known.

Sequenced sample: PBMCs. This rearrangement joins TRBV5-6 to TRBJ2-7; the match to TRBD2 covers 8 bases. The sequence was collected from a man aged 18 to 29 in good health and CMV-seropositive. CDR3 sequence: CASSFLAGGPYEQYF. The DNA for the CDR3 is TGTGCCAGCAGCTTTCTCGCGGGGGGCCCGTACGAGCAGTACTTC.